This T cell receptor beta chain stems from a study of cytomegalovirus exposure and HLA in healthy donors. Study-level findings and limits: Confirmation in vitro established that three CMV-associated chains were specific for CMV antigens.

Only in-frame clones appear in the TCRdb table, and some are missing; sequencing was by immunoSEQ multiplex PCR. The sample carries roughly 60,000 clones, roughly 94% recorded once. About this clone: The antigen is unknown.

Looked up from germline, CDR1 is SEHNR and CDR2 is FQNEAQ (reference sequence). The CDR3 covers 14 residues. The junction had 5 bases not matched to a gene; V was cut back by 5 bases and J by 4 bases. The V call is TRBV7-9, the J call TRBJ1-1; TRBD1 matches at 9 bases. The TCR originated in a woman aged 18 to 35 in good health and CMV-seronegative. The sample was PBMCs. CDR3 sequence (DNA): TGTGCCAGCAGCATAACGACAGGGGGCACTGAAGCTTTCTTT. Protein product: CASSITTGGTEAFF.